This T cell receptor (beta chain) appears in the sequencing data of a study of long-term antiretroviral therapy in people with HIV. Study-level results: Even long-term ART left TRB diversity below transplant donor controls, despite gains.

This clone was counted only a few times. What it binds is not known. Treatment locations for all participants with HIV were in the United States. A v3.0 immunoSEQ assay was performed at survey level. Per-sample targets for sequencing were roughly 40,000-55,000 T-cell genomes. Clones were read by immunoSEQ multiplex PCR, and TCRdb kept only the in-frame ones, dropping some. The sample has tens of thousands of clones, about 85% seen once; the top ten hold less than 6%. J was trimmed by 6 bases and V by 4 bases; bases with no gene match: 12. Germline V gives CDR1 LGHNA, CDR2 YSLEER. CDR3 length equals 17 residues.

The V and J genes are TRBV4-3 and TRBJ1-6; TRBD1 agrees at 7 bases. The sample consisted of unsorted PBMCs, taken approximately 2.6 years after starting antiretroviral therapy. This TCR was sampled from a man between 35 and 55 years old with HIV. The CDR3 loop is CASSRQPGTAINSPLHF. CDR3 bases: TGCGCCAGCAGCCGTCAACCTGGGACAGCTATTAATTCACCCCTCCACTTT.